These T cell receptor beta chains were read from a single sample in a study of cytomegalovirus exposure and HLA in healthy donors. Libraries were prepared by immunoSEQ multiplex PCR; TCRdb keeps only in-frame clonotypes and omits some of them. Of fewer than 200,000 clones listed, 76% are singletons. Material for sequencing was PBMCs. The receptors here all came from a female donor in good health and CMV-seronegative. Each CDR3 is given with its conserved first and last residue. D genes are given only for firm matches. Clone size is given for some rows only: seen once, a few or many times, or a class if the clone is expanded.

v_call	clone_size	d_call	j_call	cdr3_nt	cdr3_aa
TRBV12-5	-	TRBD1	TRBJ1-5	TGTGCTAGTGGTTTGGTCCGGGACAGGGGACTTCTTACTCAACTGAATAGCAATCAGCCCCAGCATTTT	CASGLVRDRGLLTQLNSNQPQHF
TRBV21-1	-	-	TRBJ1-2	TGTGCCAGCCCTCTCCGGGACAGGCTGGGGGATGGCTACACCTTC	CASPLRDRLGDGYTF
TRBV5-1	few	TRBD2	TRBJ2-7	TGCGCCAGCAGCCGGGGTCTAGCGGGATTATACGAGCAGTACTTC	CASSRGLAGLYEQYF
TRBV7-2	-	TRBD1	TRBJ2-7	TGTGCCAGCAGTTTGGGACAGGGGGCGGGGGAGCAGTACTTC	CASSLGQGAGEQYF
TRBV10-3	-	TRBD1	TRBJ2-7	TGTGCCATCAGGGGACAGGGGGCTTCGTACGAGCAGTACTTC	CAIRGQGASYEQYF
TRBV7-9	-	-	TRBJ1-1	TGTGCCAGCAGCCATCGGGGGGACACTGAAGCTTTCTTT	CASSHRGDTEAFF
TRBV11-3	-	-	TRBJ2-7	TGTGCCAGCAGCCCAACAGCGGACCGCTCCTACGAGCAGTACTTC	CASSPTADRSYEQYF
TRBV7-9	-	TRBD1	TRBJ2-3	TGTGCCAGCAGCTTGAGGGGTAGGGACAGGGGTACAGATACGCAGTATTTT	CASSLRGRDRGTDTQYF
TRBV20-1	-	-	TRBJ1-2	TGCAGCGACAAGGGGTCTGGCTACACCTTC	CSDKGSGYTF
TRBV28	-	-	TRBJ1-4	TGTGCCAGCAGTAATGGGGGCGCGACTAATGAAAAACTGTTTTTT	CASSNGGATNEKLFF
TRBV29-1	few	-	TRBJ1-2	TGCAGCGTTGAGGGGGGGGACTATGGCTACACCTTC	CSVEGGDYGYTF
TRBV4-3	once	TRBD1	TRBJ1-1	TGCGCCAGCAGCCAAGACACAGGGGGGGTAATGAACACTGAAGCTTTCTTT	CASSQDTGGVMNTEAFF
TRBV28	-	-	TRBJ1-5	TGTGCCAGCAGTTGGGGGGTTAATCAGCCCCAGCATTTT	CASSWGVNQPQHF
TRBV28	-	-	TRBJ2-5	TGTGCCAGCAGTTCCTATTTCCGGGAAAGGGAGACCCAGTACTTC	CASSSYFRERETQYF
TRBV10-3	-	-	TRBJ2-3	TGTGCCACCTCTAGCACAGATACGCAGTATTTT	CATSSTDTQYF
TRBV19	-	-	TRBJ2-7	TGTGCCAGTAGTATGTTCGAGGGCCCCTACGAGCAGTACTTC	CASSMFEGPYEQYF
TRBV28	-	-	TRBJ1-2	TGTGCCAGCAGGAAAGGACAGCTCCATGGAGGCTACACCTTC	CASRKGQLHGGYTF
TRBV19	-	-	TRBJ2-7	TGTGCCAGTAGTCTAACCGGGACTGCCACCTACGAGCAGTACTTC	CASSLTGTATYEQYF
TRBV27	-	TRBD1	TRBJ1-2	TGTGCCAGCAGTCGGACAGGGGGCGCTTATTATGGCTACACCTTC	CASSRTGGAYYGYTF
TRBV9	-	TRBD2	TRBJ2-7	TGTGCCAGCAGCGTAGCTAGCGGAGGCTACGAGCAGTACTTC	CASSVASGGYEQYF
TRBV4-2	few	-	TRBJ2-3	TGTGCCAGCAGCCAGGAGGCGGGACTTCGGGCGACGCAGTATTTT	CASSQEAGLRATQYF
TRBV5-5	-	-	TRBJ1-2	TGTGCCAGCAGCCCAGGGGACTATGGCTACACCTTC	CASSPGDYGYTF
TRBV4-3	-	TRBD2	TRBJ2-1	TGCGCCAGCAGCCAAGAAAGATCAGCGGGAGGGGGTAATGAGCAGTTCTTC	CASSQERSAGGGNEQFF
TRBV29-1	-	-	TRBJ2-6	TGCAGCGTTGAGGAGGGGGCCAACGGCCTGACTTTC	CSVEEGANGLTF
TRBV4-2	-	TRBD2	TRBJ2-3	TGTGCCAGCAGCCAATTTAGCGGGGGGGCGGGAGATACGCAGTATTTT	CASSQFSGGAGDTQYF
TRBV4-2	-	TRBD2	TRBJ2-3	TGTGCCAGCAGCCGGCGGGTGGGAATCCTAGCGGGGCACACAGATACGCAGTATTTT	CASSRRVGILAGHTDTQYF
TRBV5-4	-	-	TRBJ2-5	TGTGCCAGCAGCTTGGTAGGTCCGAGTGGCGGGACCCAGTACTTC	CASSLVGPSGGTQYF
TRBV19	-	TRBD1	TRBJ2-2	TGTGCCAGTAGTCTCCGACAGGGGGCGACCACCGGGGAGCTGTTTTTT	CASSLRQGATTGELFF
TRBV4-3	-	TRBD2	TRBJ2-7	TGCGCCAGCAGCCTGCAGTCTAGCGGGTACTACGAGCAGTACTTC	CASSLQSSGYYEQYF
TRBV7-9	-	-	TRBJ2-1	TGTTCCAGCAGCTTGGGCGCGGGGACCTACAATGAGCAGTTCTTC	CSSSLGAGTYNEQFF
TRBV28	-	TRBD1	TRBJ2-7	TGTGCCAGCAGTTTTCCGGGACAGGGCTCCCACGAGCAGTACTTC	CASSFPGQGSHEQYF
TRBV6-1	-	TRBD1	TRBJ1-2	TGTGCCAGCAATAAACAGGGGAACTATGGCTACACCTTC	CASNKQGNYGYTF
TRBV6-5	once	TRBD1	TRBJ2-7	TGTGCCAGCAGTTACAGGGGACAGGGGGACTCCTACGAGCAGTACTTC	CASSYRGQGDSYEQYF
TRBV18	-	TRBD1	TRBJ1-2	TGTGCCAGCTCCCGCGGAGGGGGCTCAGGTGGCTACACCTTC	CASSRGGGSGGYTF
TRBV27	-	TRBD1	TRBJ2-7	TGTGCCAGCAGTTGGGGACAGGGTGCCTACGAGCAGTACTTC	CASSWGQGAYEQYF
TRBV7-2	-	-	TRBJ2-5	TGTGCCAGCAGCTTAGGGGGGCAGGGTGGGACAAGCGGGACCCAGTACTTC	CASSLGGQGGTSGTQYF
TRBV4-3	-	-	TRBJ2-2	TGCGCCAGCAGCCAAGGCAGGGGACGGAACACCGGGGAGCTGTTTTTT	CASSQGRGRNTGELFF
TRBV23-1	-	-	TRBJ2-2	TGCGCCAGCAGTTGGGGGCATGGCGGGGAGCTGTTTTTT	CASSWGHGGELFF
TRBV29-1	once	TRBD2	TRBJ2-7	TGCAGCGTTGCAGATGGGCTAGCGGACTACGAGCAGTACTTC	CSVADGLADYEQYF
TRBV5-4	-	-	TRBJ2-7	TGTGCCAGCAGACCGTGGACGGGAACCTACGAGCAGTACTTC	CASRPWTGTYEQYF
TRBV7-2	-	-	TRBJ2-7	TGTGCCAGCAGCTCTACTCGCCTATCATCCGAGCAGTACTTC	CASSSTRLSSEQYF
TRBV19	-	-	TRBJ2-1	TGTGCCAGTAGGCCTAACGGGGTGATGGGAAAGTTCTTC	CASRPNGVMGKFF
TRBV9	-	TRBD2	TRBJ2-2	TGTGCCAGCAGCGTAGTTAGCGGGGGCGTGGGGACCGGGGAGCTGTTTTTT	CASSVVSGGVGTGELFF
TRBV29-1	-	TRBD2	TRBJ2-1	TGCAGCGTTCATCCTAGCGGCTCCTACAATGAGCAGTTCTTC	CSVHPSGSYNEQFF